This is a list of T cell receptor beta chains from one sample in a study of T cells in Graves' hyperthyroidism and ophthalmopathy. TCRdb called the multiplex PCR reads again in MiXCR, with one record for every CDR3 protein. Seen here are about 480,000 distinct CDR3 sequences, roughly an eighth observed once, and the top ten hold less than 20%. Material for sequencing was blood. These receptors originate from a young woman with Graves' hyperthyroidism. CDR3s leave out the opening cysteine and the closing phenylalanine or tryptophan. The order of the fields is J gene, CDR3 length, D gene, V gene, CDR3 protein. The D gene is left open where the match is weak.

j_call: TRBJ2-1; cdr3_length: 13; d_call: NA; v_call: TRBV20-1; cdr3_aa: SAATGTSGYNEQF
j_call: TRBJ1-2; cdr3_length: 11; d_call: NA; v_call: TRBV12-3/TRBV12-4; cdr3_aa: ASSYTGPYGYT
j_call: TRBJ1-1; cdr3_length: 15; d_call: TRBD1; v_call: TRBV5-1; cdr3_aa: ASSLERGTGANTEAF
j_call: TRBJ1-2; cdr3_length: 14; d_call: NA; v_call: TRBV5-1; cdr3_aa: ASSPWSQTGSDGYT
j_call: TRBJ2-2; cdr3_length: 14; d_call: TRBD2; v_call: TRBV7-6; cdr3_aa: ASSYSSGANTGELF
j_call: TRBJ2-7; cdr3_length: 16; d_call: TRBD1; v_call: TRBV10-1; cdr3_aa: ASRKILASGQAKDEQY
j_call: TRBJ2-3; cdr3_length: 16; d_call: TRBD2; v_call: TRBV5-1; cdr3_aa: ASSLEGTSGSRADTQY
j_call: TRBJ2-1; cdr3_length: 14; d_call: TRBD1; v_call: TRBV6-4; cdr3_aa: ASSTATGVGYNEQF
j_call: TRBJ2-2; cdr3_length: 13; d_call: TRBD1; v_call: TRBV29-1; cdr3_aa: SVGRTGGNRGELF
j_call: TRBJ1-1; cdr3_length: 11; d_call: NA; v_call: TRBV28; cdr3_aa: ASSSSVNTEAF
j_call: TRBJ1-3; cdr3_length: 16; d_call: TRBD1; v_call: TRBV10-1; cdr3_aa: ASSAGQGLSDSGNTIY
j_call: TRBJ1-4; cdr3_length: 14; d_call: NA; v_call: TRBV11-2; cdr3_aa: ASSQDSLEANEKLF
j_call: TRBJ1-2; cdr3_length: 14; d_call: NA; v_call: TRBV19; cdr3_aa: ASKRPRDDGPYGYT
j_call: TRBJ2-7; cdr3_length: 13; d_call: TRBD2; v_call: TRBV12-3/TRBV12-4; cdr3_aa: ASGSLAGGPTEQY
j_call: TRBJ1-1; cdr3_length: 13; d_call: TRBD1; v_call: TRBV2; cdr3_aa: ASSEVQGAMVEAF
j_call: TRBJ2-7; cdr3_length: 13; d_call: NA; v_call: TRBV6-1; cdr3_aa: ASSDLAGRSYEQY
j_call: TRBJ1-1; cdr3_length: 11; d_call: NA; v_call: TRBV29-1; cdr3_aa: SVGPQAGTEAF
j_call: TRBJ2-7; cdr3_length: 12; d_call: NA; v_call: TRBV11-2; cdr3_aa: ASSPHRGPYEQY
j_call: TRBJ1-5; cdr3_length: 14; d_call: NA; v_call: TRBV2; cdr3_aa: ASSYPKVASNQPQH